Presented here are 10 T cell receptor beta chains from one specimen sequenced in a study of beta chain features in type 1 diabetes. Every bit of the isolated RNA underwent reverse transcription, so sequencing read expressed TCRB transcripts. The assay was immunoSEQ multiplex PCR, and TCRdb's table has in-frame clones only and misses some. The repertoire holds about 130,000 clones, with 9.2% as singletons. The material sequenced was central memory CD4+ T cells from blood. Receptor source: a man in his late teens or twenties in good health.

This clone came up a few times. V and J are TRBV5-1 and TRBJ2-4; tentatively, D is TRBD1 (5 bases). Deletions cut 1 base from V and 5 bases from J, with 10 bases between. CDR3 size: 14 residues. Germline assignment: CDR1 SGHRS and CDR2 YFSETQ. CDR3 DNA: TGCGCCAGCAGCTTGCAGGGAAGTGAAAACATTCAGTACTTC. Translation gives CASSLQGSENIQYF.

This clone was recorded a few times. This rearrangement joins TRBV14 to TRBJ1-2; weak D call: TRBD1 (5 bases). V dropped 2 bases and J dropped 4 bases, with 14 bases sitting between them. Per germline, CDR1 SGHDN and CDR2 FVKESK. This CDR3 contains 15 residues. CDR3 bases: TGTGCCAGCAGCCAAAGTGCGGGGCCGTTCTATGGCTACACCTTC. Residues: CASSQSAGPFYGYTF.

A few counts support this clone. The V gene is TRBV15, the J gene TRBJ2-2; D might be TRBD2 (6 bases). CDR3 length: 15 amino acids. Germline CDR1 is LNHNV and CDR2 is YYDKDF (reference sequence). The V end lost 0 bases, the J end lost 4 bases, and 9 bases lay between the germline ends. For the CDR3, the DNA is TGTGCCACCAGCAGAGACCTCGGGGGCACCGGGGAGCTGTTTTTT. Translated: CATSRDLGGTGELFF.

This clone was seen ten or more times. The V gene is TRBV30, the J gene TRBJ2-7; 9 bases align to TRBD1. The CDR3 consists of 14 residues. Germline lookup yields CDR1 GTSNPN and CDR2 SVGIG (reference sequence). Unmatched junction bases numbered 10, after V lost 4 bases and J lost 6 bases. CDR3 amino acids: CAWTGTGKGSEQYF. CDR3 nucleotides: TGTGCCTGGACCGGGACAGGGAAGGGATCCGAGCAGTACTTC.

The table lists this clone with a few counts. The gene calls are TRBV19 and TRBJ2-7; D is perhaps TRBD1 (6 bases). From germline, CDR1 is LNHDA and CDR2 SQIVND (reference sequence). The CDR3 spans 16 residues. Trimming removed 4 bases at V and 5 bases at J, with 21 bases between. This CDR3 is CASSTLRSGVRNEQYF. DNA of the CDR3: TGTGCCAGTAGTACACTTCGCTCAGGGGTCCGCAACGAGCAGTACTTC.

In its sample, this clone was seen a few times. This sequence joins TRBV10-1 and TRBJ2-3; TRBD1 matches at 7 bases. CDR1 and CDR2 from the germline V gene are WNHNN and SYGVQD (reference sequence). V lost 3 bases, J lost 4 bases, and 7 bases stayed unmatched. The CDR3 runs 15 residues. The CDR3 protein is CASSERGRVADTQYF. The CDR3 DNA reads TGCGCCAGCAGTGAAAGGGGGCGGGTGGCAGATACGCAGTATTTT.

This clone was counted at least ten times. The chain carries TRBV20-1 and TRBJ1-2; 9 bases map to TRBD1. Germline loops: CDR1 DFQATT, CDR2 SNEGSKA (reference sequence). The CDR3 covers 11 residues. CDR3 in DNA: TGCAGCTCCGGGACAGGGTATGGCTACACCTTC. This gives the protein CSSGTGYGYTF.

This clone was seen more than once but under ten times. The CDR3 DNA reads TGTGCCAGTAGTAGCCAGGGGGGCTTCGGCTACACCTTC. Translating gives CASSSQGGFGYTF. The chain uses TRBV19 and TRBJ1-2, with TRBD1 matching 7 bases. This CDR3 region has 13 residues. Trimming cost V 4 bases and J 8 bases; bases outside gene matches: 7. Germline lookup yields CDR1 LNHDA and CDR2 SQIVND (reference sequence).

The V call is TRBV11-2, the J call TRBJ1-5; TRBD1 matches at 10 bases. The V segment lost 1 base and the J segment 2 bases; nucleotides outside the gene matches: 5. The CDR3 contains 17 residues. Germline V gene lookup returns CDR1 SGHAT and CDR2 FQNNGV. DNA of the CDR3: TGTGCCAGCAGCTTAGGTGCCGGGACAGGGGGCAATCAGCCCCAGCATTTT. This codes for CASSLGAGTGGNQPQHF.

This clone was detected only once. The chain is built from TRBV7-6 and TRBJ1-5; maybe TRBD1 (6 bases). Germline lookup yields CDR1 SGHVS and CDR2 FNYEAQ. This CDR3 spans 16 amino acids. V gave up 0 bases and J gave up 3 bases, with 12 bases separating them. The CDR3 coding sequence is TGTGCCAGCAGCTTAGCGACAGGCCGTTTCAATCAGCCCCAGCATTTT. Protein: CASSLATGRFNQPQHF.